This TCR beta chain is drawn from a study of blood T cell repertoires in COVID-19. Study as a whole: The United States, Italy and Spain supplied acute and convalescent COVID-19 samples. From T cells, B-cell-depleted T cells, or PBMCs came the material, which was cDNA or gDNA.

Participants were aged about 18 to 90 years from 20 to 30 US areas. Produced via immunoSEQ multiplex PCR; TCRdb's table is partial and in-frame only. The sample consists of 250,000 to 400,000 clones, over 85% of them appearing once. Germline CDR1 LNHDA, CDR2 SQIVND (reference sequence). This CDR3 has 13 amino acids. Trimming cost V 10 bases and J 4 bases, with 16 bases left between them. The sequencing sample was made of PBMCs or T cells enriched from blood (not recorded which). The sequence derives from a man aged 55 to 70 who had recovered from COVID-19. The rearrangement joins TRBV19 to TRBJ1-1, with D perhaps TRBD1 (6 bases). Here the CDR3 reads CATLSRGGTEAFF. The CDR3 DNA sequence: TGTGCCACCCTCTCGAGAGGGGGCACTGAAGCTTTCTTT.